Below, 32 T cell receptor beta chains from the same sample are listed, as sequenced in a study of regulatory T cells. The study's findings and limits: In CD3G-deficient patients, conventional CD4+ T cells were enriched for hydrophobic CDR3 residues at positions 6 and 7.

These TCRs' antigens remain unknown. Amplification used 52 TRBV primers and 13 TRBJ primers. Repertoires were generated with immunoSEQ multiplex PCR, while TCRdb's copy carries only in-frame clones and drops some. This table holds almost 30,000 clones, about nine tenths found once. Sequencing used conventional CD4+ T cells sorted from blood. These receptor sequences come from a person between 18 and 35 years old with CD3G deficiency.

V and J are TRBV19 and TRBJ1-5, with a weak D call TRBD1 (5 bases). The CDR3 is made up of 17 amino acids. Germline V gene lookup returns CDR1 LNHDA and CDR2 SQIVND (reference sequence). The V end lost 5 bases, the J end lost 0 bases, and 17 bases lay between the germline ends. CDR3 sequence: CASSYLQGILSNQPQHF. The CDR3 nucleotides are TGTGCCAGTAGTTACCTCCAGGGAATCCTTAGCAATCAGCCCCAGCATTTT. Combining the CDR3 with reference TRBV19 and TRBJ1-5 gives the whole variable domain DGGITQSPKYLFRKEGQNVTLSCEQNLNHDAMYWYRQDPGQGLRLIYYSQIVNDFQKGDIAEGYSVSREKKESFPLTVTSAQKNPTAFYLCASSYLQGILSNQPQHFGDGTRLSIL.

The chain joins TRBV5-1 to TRBJ1-4, with D perhaps matching TRBD1 (5 bases). Trimming left V 4 bases short and J 3 bases short, with 10 bases between. Germline lookup yields CDR1 SGHRS and CDR2 YFSETQ. The CDR3 is 14 amino acids. This CDR3 is CASSSDRPNEKLFF. The CDR3 region has the DNA TGCGCCAGCAGCAGCGACAGACCTAATGAAAAACTGTTTTTT. The whole variable domain, filled in from reference TRBV5-1 and TRBJ1-4, reads KAGVTQTPRYLIKTRGQQVTLSCSPISGHRSVSWYQQTPGQGLQFLFEYFSETQRNKGNFPGRFSGRQFSNSRSEMNVSTLELGDSALYLCASSSDRPNEKLFFGSGTQLSVL.

The rearrangement uses TRBV5-1 and TRBJ2-1; perhaps TRBD1 as D (5 bases). This CDR3 has 15 amino acids. V dropped 0 bases and J dropped 0 bases, with 7 bases sitting between them. In germline, CDR1 is SGHRS, CDR2 YFSETQ. The CDR3 loop reads CASSLVGPSYNEQFF. In DNA, the CDR3 is TGCGCCAGCAGCTTGGTGGGGCCCTCCTACAATGAGCAGTTCTTC.

The chain uses TRBV6-1 and TRBJ2-4; D gene uncertain. Trimming pared 5 bases from V and 0 bases from J, leaving 8 bases between. CDR1 is MNHNS, CDR2 SASEGT, per germline. This CDR3 region has 14 residues. The CDR3 sequence is CASSSRLAKNIQYF. In DNA, the CDR3 is TGTGCCAGCAGTTCTAGATTAGCCAAAAACATTCAGTACTTC.

The chain couples TRBV7-8 to TRBJ2-3, with 8 positions matching TRBD2. This CDR3 is 16 amino acids long. Germline-derived CDR1 and CDR2 are SGHVS and FQNEAQ. After removal of 3 bases from V and 7 bases from J, the junction contained 12 bases not matched to a gene. Here the CDR3 reads CASSFTNGGGRNTQYF. The CDR3 DNA reads as TGTGCCAGCAGCTTCACTAATGGCGGGGGGCGAAATACGCAGTATTTT.

This chain joins TRBV28 and TRBJ1-1, with a weak D call TRBD1 (6 bases). Germline CDR1 MDHEN, CDR2 SYDVKM. The CDR3 is made up of 13 amino acids. V was shortened by 5 bases and J by 6 bases, with 13 bases between the two germline ends. The CDR3 bases are TGTGCCAGCAGTACAGGGAACCTCCCTGAAGCTTTCTTT. Protein sequence: CASSTGNLPEAFF. The variable domain in full, with the rest retrieved from reference TRBV28 and TRBJ1-1, is DVKVTQSSRYLVKRTGEKVFLECVQDMDHENMFWYRQDPGLGLRLIYFSYDVKMKEKGDIPEGYSVSREKKERFSLILESASTNQTSMYLCASSTGNLPEAFFGQGTRLTVV.

The chain links TRBV6-6 to TRBJ2-5, with a possible D match to TRBD2 (5 bases). Trimming cost V 7 bases and J 5 bases, with 14 bases left between them. From germline, CDR1 is MNHNY and CDR2 SVGAGI (reference sequence). The CDR3 extends over 13 amino acids. CDR3 loop: CASTPGGWETQYF. In nucleotides, the CDR3 is TGTGCCAGCACCCCGGGCGGGTGGGAGACCCAGTACTTC.

This clone is a singleton in its sample. The rearrangement uses TRBV23-1 and TRBJ1-5; 8 nucleotides match TRBD1. TRBV23-1 is reported as an ORF; its role is uncertain. V gave up 6 bases and J gave up 0 bases; unmatched junction bases: 4. The CDR3 has 15 residues. The CDR3 region is CASRQGGYSNQPQHF. The CDR3 region has the DNA TGCGCCAGCAGACAGGGGGGATATAGCAATCAGCCCCAGCATTTT.

V usage is TRBV19 and J usage is TRBJ2-3; possible D gene TRBD1, 6 bases. The ends were cut back, 3 bases at V and 0 bases at J, with 10 bases in the middle. The CDR3 consists of 15 residues. Germline assignment: CDR1 LNHDA and CDR2 SQIVND (reference sequence). The DNA of the CDR3 is TGTGCCAGTAGTATCGGACAGAGTAGCACAGATACGCAGTATTTT. Translated: CASSIGQSSTDTQYF.

The gene calls are TRBV6-5 and TRBJ2-3, with D possibly being TRBD2 (7 bases). The CDR3 runs to 13 residues. Trimming removed 6 bases at V and 7 bases at J, with 14 bases between. Germline V CDR1 and CDR2: MNHEY, SVGAGI. CDR3 protein: CASSGGPANTQYF. The CDR3 bases are TGTGCCAGCAGCGGGGGGCCCGCGAATACGCAGTATTTT.

The genes are TRBV7-9 and TRBJ2-1, with D possibly being TRBD1 (6 bases). The V gene's germline CDR1 is SEHNR and CDR2 FQNEAQ (reference sequence). V lost 0 bases and J lost 3, with 12 bases in between. The CDR3 consists of 16 residues. The chain's CDR3 is CASSLAGRGSYNEQFF. CDR3 bases: TGTGCCAGCAGCTTAGCTGGCAGGGGAAGCTACAATGAGCAGTTCTTC. Complete variable domain (other parts from reference TRBV7-9 and TRBJ2-1): DTGVSQNPRHKITKRGQNVTFRCDPISEHNRLYWYRQTLGQGPEFLTYFQNEAQLEKSRLLSDRFSAERPKGSFSTLEIQRTEQGDSAMYLCASSLAGRGSYNEQFFGPGTRLTVL.

The gene calls are TRBV10-3 and TRBJ1-5; D remains ambiguous. Germline values: CDR1 ENHRY, CDR2 SYGVKD. Trimming took 3 bases from V and 4 from J, leaving 4 bases between them. The CDR3 has 12 amino acids. CDR3 DNA: TGTGCCATCAGTGACGGGAATCAGCCCCAGCATTTT. Translated, it gives CAISDGNQPQHF.

The chain couples TRBV6-1 to TRBJ1-2; tentative D call: TRBD1 (5 bases). Germline CDR1 reads MNHNS; CDR2 reads SASEGT. The CDR3 has 15 amino acids. With 2 bases removed from V and 6 bases from J, the gap between germline ends came to 16 bases. Written as DNA, the CDR3 is TGTGCCAGCAGTGAACGAGGGACGGGGTGGAATGGCTACACCTTC. Translation gives CASSERGTGWNGYTF.

This chain links TRBV7-9 with TRBJ2-1; D not certain. This CDR3 has 13 amino acids. Per the germline V gene, CDR1 is SEHNR and CDR2 is FQNEAQ (reference sequence). Deletions cut 5 bases from V and 4 bases from J, with 9 bases between. CDR3 loop: CASSRADYNEQFF. The CDR3 nucleotides read TGTGCCAGCAGCCGGGCTGATTACAATGAGCAGTTCTTC.

V usage is TRBV6-1 and J usage is TRBJ1-2; 8 nucleotides agree with TRBD1. Looked up from germline, CDR1 is MNHNS and CDR2 is SASEGT. The CDR3 has 16 amino acids. Losses at the gene ends were 2 bases for V and 4 bases for J; bases not matched to a gene: 9. The CDR3 bases are TGTGCCAGCAGTGAATTGTCAGGGGGCAGCTTCTATGGCTACACCTTC. Residues: CASSELSGGSFYGYTF.

The chain is built from TRBV21-1 and TRBJ1-2; the table's D call of TRBD1 was not tested on the DNA. TRBV21-1 is a documented pseudogene. There are 15 residues in the CDR3. The CDR3 nucleotides read TGTGCCAGCATCAGGGGGGCAGTTGATAACTATGGCTACACCTTC. Encoded protein: CASIRGAVDNYGYTF.

The chain joins TRBV7-9 to TRBJ2-1, with TRBD2 as a possible D gene (6 bases). This CDR3 has 14 residues. Germline V gene lookup returns CDR1 SEHNR and CDR2 FQNEAQ (reference sequence). The ends were cut back, 4 bases at V and 9 bases at J, with 16 bases in the middle. The DNA for the CDR3 is TGTGCCAGCAGCTCCTCATCACCCGGGGGTGAGCAGTTCTTC. Its protein product is CASSSSSPGGEQFF.

The chain is built from TRBV5-1 and TRBJ2-3; 15 bases match TRBD2. CDR1 SGHRS and CDR2 YFSETQ come from the germline V gene. This CDR3 has 16 residues. Germline trimming cut 8 bases from V and 0 bases from J; bases unmatched to any gene: 4. The DNA for the CDR3 is TGCGCCAGTGGGACTAGCGGGGGGTTAAGCACAGATACGCAGTATTTT. Translated: CASGTSGGLSTDTQYF.

This clone was seen a single time. V gene TRBV29-1 combines with J gene TRBJ2-1; TRBD2 matches at 8 bases. J gave up 10 bases and V 4 bases, and 6 bases lay outside the gene matches. This CDR3 comprises 12 residues. Germline V gene sequence: CDR1 SQVTM, CDR2 ANQGSEA. CDR3 sequence (DNA): TGCAGCGTTGGTGACGGCGGGAGGGAGCAGTTCTTC. Protein product: CSVGDGGREQFF.

This clone was recorded once. The J gene is TRBJ2-3, the V gene TRBV6-5, with 10 bases aligning to TRBD1. The CDR3 covers 15 residues. The J segment lost 5 bases and the V segment lost 6 bases, leaving 8 bases of the junction unmatched. CDR1 and CDR2 from the germline V gene are MNHEY and SVGAGI. The DNA for the CDR3 is TGTGCCAGCAGACCCCGGGACAGGGGTGGAGATACGCAGTATTTT. It codes for CASRPRDRGGDTQYF.

The CDR3 coding sequence is TGTGCCAGTAGCACGATGACAGGAGACAATTCACCCCTCCACTTT. This codes for CASSTMTGDNSPLHF. The J gene is TRBJ1-6, the V gene TRBV19; maybe TRBD1 (6 bases). The CDR3 extends over 15 amino acids. Germline CDR1 is LNHDA and CDR2 is SQIVND (reference sequence). V was cut by 6 bases and J by 7 bases, with 16 bases left in between.

This chain's CDR3 is CASVGSHNEQFF. The CDR3 nucleotides are TGTGCCAGCGTAGGATCTCACAATGAGCAGTTCTTC. The genes are TRBV28 and TRBJ2-1; D not certain. Germline CDR1 is MDHEN and CDR2 is SYDVKM. With 8 bases removed from V and 5 bases from J, the gap between germline ends came to 10 bases. This CDR3 region has 12 residues.

This chain links TRBV2 with TRBJ2-4; either TRBD1 or TRBD2 may fit D (6 bases each). CDR1 SNHLY and CDR2 FYNNEI come from the germline V gene. Deletions cut 11 bases from V and 5 bases from J, with 13 bases between. The CDR3 has 12 amino acids. The CDR3 protein is CALGGLQNIQYF. The CDR3 DNA is TGTGCCCTAGGGGGACTTCAAAACATTCAGTACTTC.

This sequence joins TRBV7-8 and TRBJ1-5; 9 bases map to TRBD1. The germline gives CDR1 SGHVS, CDR2 FQNEAQ. This CDR3 spans 19 amino acids. The J segment lost 0 bases and the V segment lost 4 bases, leaving 13 bases of the junction unmatched. The CDR3 is CASSSDRQGGPYSNQPQHF. In nucleotides, the CDR3 is TGTGCCAGCAGCTCCGACCGACAGGGGGGACCATATAGCAATCAGCCCCAGCATTTT. The whole variable domain, remainder taken from reference TRBV7-8 and TRBJ1-5, is GAGVSQSPRYKVAKRGQDVALRCDPISGHVSLFWYQQALGQGPEFLTYFQNEAQLDKSGLPSDRFFAERPEGSVSTLKIQRTQQEDSAVYLCASSSDRQGGPYSNQPQHFGDGTRLSIL.

V usage is TRBV6-1 and J usage is TRBJ1-1, with D unclear. Germline-derived CDR1 and CDR2 are MNHNS and SASEGT. This CDR3 has 15 amino acids. V lost 1 base and J lost 4, with 13 bases in between. CDR3 sequence reads: CASSEGRSLITEAFF. Written as DNA, the CDR3 is TGTGCCAGCAGTGAAGGCAGGTCGCTGATCACTGAAGCTTTCTTT.

The DNA for the CDR3 is TGTGCCAGCAGCCCAGGACAGGGCAACTATGGCTACACCTTC. Translated, it gives CASSPGQGNYGYTF. The rearrangement links TRBV7-8 to TRBJ1-2; TRBD1 matches at 8 bases. Germline V gives CDR1 SGHVS, CDR2 FQNEAQ. This CDR3 region has 14 residues. J lost 2 bases, V lost 5 bases, and 4 bases had no gene match. Together with reference TRBV7-8 and TRBJ1-2, the CDR3 gives the full variable domain: GAGVSQSPRYKVAKRGQDVALRCDPISGHVSLFWYQQALGQGPEFLTYFQNEAQLDKSGLPSDRFFAERPEGSVSTLKIQRTQQEDSAVYLCASSPGQGNYGYTFGSGTRLTVV.

In this sample, this clone turned up a few times. V and J are TRBV6-1 and TRBJ1-3; D gene unclear. V lost 8 bases, J lost 1 base, and 6 bases lay in between. This CDR3 has 12 residues. Germline V CDR1 and CDR2: MNHNS, SASEGT. CDR3 sequence: CASGLSGNTIYF. The CDR3 DNA follows: TGTGCCAGCGGCTTGTCTGGAAACACCATATATTTT.

The chain links TRBV19 to TRBJ2-2, with TRBD1 matching over 11 bases. The CDR3 runs to 16 residues. V lost 6 bases, J lost 5 bases, and 8 bases stayed unmatched. Germline loops: CDR1 LNHDA, CDR2 SQIVND (reference sequence). CDR3 sequence: CASSRTGGSGTGELFF. The CDR3 DNA sequence: TGTGCCAGTAGCCGGACAGGGGGCAGTGGGACCGGGGAGCTGTTTTTT.

This chain joins TRBV6-1 and TRBJ2-7; possible D gene TRBD2, 5 bases. This CDR3 is built from 15 residues. The V end lost 3 bases, the J end lost 0 bases, and 12 bases lay between the germline ends. In germline, CDR1 is MNHNS, CDR2 SASEGT. CDR3 coding DNA: TGTGCCAGCAGTGATAGGACGGGGAGCTCCTACGAGCAGTACTTC. It yields the protein CASSDRTGSSYEQYF.

The chain carries TRBV5-1 and TRBJ1-2; a possible D gene is TRBD1 (6 bases). V lost 0 bases and J lost 3, with 9 bases in between. Germline CDR1 SGHRS, CDR2 YFSETQ. The CDR3 has 14 residues. CDR3 region: CASSLGRGDYGYTF. CDR3 sequence (DNA): TGCGCCAGCAGCTTGGGCAGGGGCGACTATGGCTACACCTTC. Filled out from reference TRBV5-1 and TRBJ1-2, the complete variable domain reads KAGVTQTPRYLIKTRGQQVTLSCSPISGHRSVSWYQQTPGQGLQFLFEYFSETQRNKGNFPGRFSGRQFSNSRSEMNVSTLELGDSALYLCASSLGRGDYGYTFGSGTRLTVV.

The chain uses TRBV6-6 and TRBJ2-5, with D possibly TRBD1 on 6 matching bases. CDR1 and CDR2 (germline): MNHNY, SVGAGI (reference sequence). The CDR3 contains 14 residues. Trimming took 4 bases from V and 8 from J, leaving 17 bases between them. The DNA for the CDR3 is TGTGCCAGCAGTTCCGACAGGATCCAAGGAACCCAGTACTTC. Amino acid sequence: CASSSDRIQGTQYF.

The genes are TRBV5-1 and TRBJ2-7; TRBD2 might be the D (5 bases). V lost 4 bases and J 5 bases, leaving 13 bases between the germline ends. Looked up from germline, CDR1 is SGHRS and CDR2 is YFSETQ. This CDR3 contains 13 residues. The CDR3 coding sequence is TGCGCCAGCAGCCCAGGACCGGGGAACGAGCAGTACTTC. Encoded protein: CASSPGPGNEQYF.